This TCR beta chain came from a study of shared clonotypes between healthy human individuals. Points from the study as a whole: A limitation of the genetic and exposure-history diversity represented arose from few donors.

Naive CD8 cells were CD45RO-negative, positively selected for CCR7, excluding terminally differentiated effector memory CD45RA+ cells. Details on this clone: Its specificity is not known.

Clones were read by immunoSEQ multiplex PCR, and TCRdb kept only the in-frame ones, dropping some. Here the sample spans about 2.1 million clones, about 93% being singletons. The clonotype originates from a man younger than 30 in good health. Some clones in this sample may be carry-over from other donors' samples. The sequenced sample consisted of naive CD8+ T cells from PBMCs.

For the CDR3, the DNA is TGTGCCACCAGCCCTAGCGGGAGCCCCTCCTACGAGCAGTACTTC. As protein: CATSPSGSPSYEQYF. The V and J genes are TRBV15 and TRBJ2-7, with 10 bases that match TRBD2. CDR1 and CDR2 (germline): LNHNV, YYDKDF (reference sequence). The CDR3 length is 15 residues. Losses at the gene ends were 5 bases for V and 0 bases for J; bases not matched to a gene: 4.